This T cell receptor beta chain was sequenced in a study of blood T cell repertoires in COVID-19. Study-wide context: The United States, Italy and Spain provided the acute and convalescent COVID-19 samples. Sources were T cells, B-cell-depleted T cells, or PBMCs; the material itself was cDNA or gDNA.

CDR3 size: 14 residues. V lost 5 bases to trimming and J lost 6 bases; unmatched junction nucleotides: 5. Germline values: CDR1 MNHEY, CDR2 SVGAGI. Sequencing used immunoSEQ multiplex PCR; TCRdb keeps in-frame clones, though not all of them. This sample carries tens of thousands of clones, around nine tenths of them seen once, and the ten largest clones take roughly 8.6%. The source is a human donor with active COVID-19. The donor label of this sample is uncertain. J is TRBJ2-1 and V is TRBV6-5; 9 bases are a match to TRBD1. The sequencing input was peripheral blood. CDR3 bases: TGTGCCAGCAGTCCTCGGACAGGGGCCAATGAGCAGTTCTTC. Protein sequence: CASSPRTGANEQFF.